This entry lists 15 T cell receptor beta chains sequenced from one sample in a study of blood T cell repertoires in COVID-19. Libraries were prepared by immunoSEQ multiplex PCR; TCRdb keeps only in-frame clonotypes and omits some of them. The repertoire holds about 110,000 clones, with under 90% as singletons. Sample: peripheral blood. Source of these receptors: a man older than 75 with acute or convalescent COVID-19.

The chain is built from TRBV28 and TRBJ1-6; unclear D gene. The ends were cut back, 6 bases at V and 5 bases at J, with 17 bases in the middle. CDR1 and CDR2 from the germline V gene are MDHEN and SYDVKM. This CDR3 has 16 amino acids. Here the CDR3 reads CASRPLVEGNNSPLHF. CDR3 DNA: TGTGCCAGCAGGCCCCTAGTAGAGGGAAATAATTCACCCCTCCACTTT. Variable domain in full (rest from reference TRBV28 and TRBJ1-6): DVKVTQSSRYLVKRTGEKVFLECVQDMDHENMFWYRQDPGLGLRLIYFSYDVKMKEKGDIPEGYSVSREKKERFSLILESASTNQTSMYLCASRPLVEGNNSPLHFGNGTRLTVT.

There are a few counts of this clone. The CDR3 DNA sequence: TGTGCCAGCAGCTTATTGCCGACAGGGGCCGAGCAGTACTTC. Encoded protein: CASSLLPTGAEQYF. The gene calls are TRBV5-6 and TRBJ2-7, with 8 bases identical to TRBD1. J lost 6 bases, V lost 2 bases, and 7 bases had no gene match. Germline loops: CDR1 SGHDT, CDR2 YYEEEE. This CDR3 comprises 14 residues.

J is TRBJ2-1 and V is TRBV7-9; 7 nucleotides align to TRBD2. With 8 bases clipped from V and 8 bases from J, the junction kept 9 bases outside the gene matches. The CDR3 contains 13 residues. Germline CDR1 SEHNR, CDR2 FQNEAQ (reference sequence). The CDR3 region is CASGGSLRDEQFF. In nucleotides, the CDR3 is TGTGCCAGCGGCGGGAGTTTAAGGGATGAGCAGTTCTTC.

V gene TRBV12-3 or TRBV12-4 combines with J gene TRBJ1-3, with no clear D. Between the trimmed V and J ends, which lost 6 bases and 6 bases, there was a span of 12 bases. CDR3 size: 13 residues. The CDR3 sequence is CASREGRENTIYF. CDR3 in DNA: TGTGCCAGCAGGGAGGGCCGGGAAAACACCATATATTTT.

This sequence joins TRBV15 and TRBJ2-1, with D possibly being TRBD1 (5 bases). This CDR3 is 15 amino acids long. CDR1 is LNHNV and CDR2 is YYDKDF in the germline V gene (reference sequence). V lost 3 bases and J 7 bases, leaving 16 bases between the germline ends. Here the CDR3 reads CATSRAPTGVNEQFF. The CDR3 nucleotides read TGTGCCACCAGCAGGGCTCCTACAGGAGTTAATGAGCAGTTCTTC.

V usage is TRBV5-1 and J usage is TRBJ2-1; TRBD1 agrees at 9 bases. The V gene's germline CDR1 is SGHRS and CDR2 YFSETQ. V lost 7 bases to trimming and J lost 0 bases; unmatched junction nucleotides: 5. There are 15 residues in the CDR3. The CDR3 nucleotides read TGCGCCAGCGGCGGACAGGGGAGCTCCTACAATGAGCAGTTCTTC. Translation: CASGGQGSSYNEQFF.

This chain links TRBV5-4 with TRBJ2-1; TRBD1 agrees at 9 bases. V was pared by 5 bases and J by 4 bases, with 7 bases of the junction left unmatched. CDR3 length: 15 amino acids. The germline gives CDR1 SGHNT, CDR2 YYREEE (reference sequence). Here the CDR3 reads CASSSGTGQYNEQFF. The CDR3 DNA reads as TGTGCCAGCAGTTCCGGGACAGGGCAATACAATGAGCAGTTCTTC.

This clone was counted a single time. The V and J genes are TRBV7-2 and TRBJ2-1; 11 bases map to TRBD1. This CDR3 is 13 amino acids long. Germline V gene sequence: CDR1 SGHTA, CDR2 FQGNSA. The trim removed 3 bases at V and 9 bases at J, leaving 1 base unmatched. The CDR3 protein is CASSFGQGAEQFF. For the CDR3, the DNA is TGTGCCAGCAGCTTTGGACAGGGGGCTGAGCAGTTCTTC.

Remarks on this clone: One junction end does not reproduce the germline sequence, and a read error may be involved. This chain joins TRBV6-1 and TRBJ1-1; the D gene is possibly TRBD1 (5 bases). Germline lookup yields CDR1 MNHNS and CDR2 SASEGT. This CDR3 spans 14 amino acids. This CDR3 reads CASREDRRNTEAFF. The CDR3 nucleotides read TGTGCCAGCAGGGAAGACAGACGGAACACTGAAGCTTTCTTT.

V and J are TRBV5-1 and TRBJ1-1, with D perhaps matching TRBD1 (5 bases). V lost 3 bases and J 4 bases, leaving 10 bases between the germline ends. The CDR3 consists of 13 residues. CDR1 is SGHRS and CDR2 is YFSETQ in the germline V gene. The CDR3 DNA reads TGCGCCAGCAGCTCGCAGGGTAGCACTGAAGCTTTCTTT. This gives the protein CASSSQGSTEAFF.

The chain joins TRBV27 to TRBJ2-1; 7 bases agree with TRBD2. V shed 3 bases, J shed 4 bases, and the junction held 9 bases outside the gene matches. CDR1 and CDR2 (germline): MNHEY, SMNVEV (reference sequence). This CDR3 region has 16 residues. As DNA, the CDR3 is TGTGCCAGCAGTTTCTTGGGGGGACTACCGTACAATGAGCAGTTCTTC. Translating it yields CASSFLGGLPYNEQFF.

The chain recombines TRBV10-3 with TRBJ1-5; D gene ambiguous. V was pared by 2 bases and J by 1 base, with 9 bases between. CDR3 size: 15 residues. Germline CDR1 and CDR2: ENHRY and SYGVKD. As DNA, the CDR3 is TGTGCCATCAGTGAGAAGAAACTGAGCAATCAGCCCCAGCATTTT. Its translation is CAISEKKLSNQPQHF.

The chain recombines TRBV7-3 with TRBJ2-5; D uncertain. This CDR3 is built from 12 residues. Germline CDR1 and CDR2: SGHTA and FQGTGA. The ends were cut back, 5 bases at V and 5 bases at J, with 9 bases in the middle. The CDR3 here is CASSPNTETQYF. CDR3 sequence (DNA): TGTGCCAGCAGCCCAAACACGGAGACCCAGTACTTC.

V gene TRBV25-1 combines with J gene TRBJ1-6; D is possibly TRBD1 (5 bases). The germline V and J ends were trimmed by 11 bases and 2 bases, with 13 bases remaining between them. This CDR3 is built from 14 residues. Germline CDR1 reads MGHDK; CDR2 reads SYGVNS. CDR3 residues: CASVGGTYNSPLHF. DNA for the CDR3: TGTGCCTCCGTCGGGGGAACCTATAATTCACCCCTCCACTTT.

In nucleotides, the CDR3 is TGTGCCAGCAACGATAGAGGGGAGGCCCAGCCCCAGCATTTT. It codes for CASNDRGEAQPQHF. The chain uses TRBV6-5 and TRBJ1-5; TRBD1 is a possible D gene (5 bases). The CDR3 contains 14 residues. With 7 bases removed from V and 7 bases from J, the gap between germline ends came to 17 bases. Germline V gives CDR1 MNHEY, CDR2 SVGAGI.